This T cell receptor (beta chain) was identified during a study of T-cell memory formation after mild COVID-19. Study details: TCR clusters largely stayed donor specific. Study observations and caveats: Some SARS-CoV-2-responding clones were already detected in memory before infection.

This clonotype was observed a few times. Its antigen is not known. TCRdb reprocessed the 5' RACE reads via MiXCR and lists one record per CDR3 protein. The sample includes roughly 110,000 distinct CDR3 sequences, approximately 15% seen only once; the top ten take about 39%. V was pared by 5 bases and J by 4 bases, with 8 bases of the junction left unmatched. This CDR3 spans 16 amino acids. Germline V lookup: CDR1 MNHNS, CDR2 SASEGT. The rearrangement joins TRBV6-1 to TRBJ2-5, with TRBD2 identical over 12 bases. The TCR sequence derives from a man aged 18 to 30 who had mild COVID-19 (a few samples of this study predate the infection). Cell type and time point are not known. The sample taken for sequencing was PBMCs or a T cell subset sorted from them (not recorded which). The CDR3: CASSYGLAGLRETQYF. CDR3 DNA: TGTGCCAGCAGTTACGGACTAGCGGGGTTACGAGAGACCCAGTACTTC.